Listed below are T cell receptor beta chains from one sample, sequenced in a study of T cells in Graves' hyperthyroidism and ophthalmopathy. TCRdb used MiXCR to reprocess the multiplex PCR reads, holding one entry per CDR3 protein. Of about half a million distinct CDR3 sequences in the sample, roughly 20% were seen once. The specimen was blood. These receptors originate from a man younger than 30 with Graves' hyperthyroidism. CDR3s include the opening cysteine and the closing phenylalanine or tryptophan. D genes are given only for firm matches. Not every row has a clone size; where given, it reads once, few, many or a size class.

D	size	V	J	CDR3	DNA
-	-	TRBV5-1	TRBJ2-7	CASSLQGNSYEQYF	TGCGCCAGCAGTTTACAGGGAAACTCCTACGAGCAGTACTTC
-	-	TRBV20-1	TRBJ2-7	CSARETEGLYEQYF	TGCAGTGCTAGAGAGACTGAAGGGCTATACGAGCAGTACTTC
-	-	TRBV6-1	TRBJ2-7	CASSDGTSRDYEQYF	TGTGCCAGCAGTGATGGGACTTCCCGGGACTACGAGCAGTACTTC
-	few	TRBV18	TRBJ2-5	CASSGDLLGETQYF	TGTGCCAGCTCGGGGGATCTCCTCGGGGAGACCCAGTACTTC
-	-	TRBV6-1	TRBJ2-7	CASSRDGLSGEQYF	TGTGCCAGCAGTAGAGACGGCCTCTCTGGCGAGCAGTACTTC
-	many	TRBV6-5	TRBJ1-1	CASSYRVQSLDTEAFF	TGTGCCAGCAGCTACAGGGTACAGTCGTTGGACACTGAAGCTTTCTTT
TRBD2	many	TRBV20-1	TRBJ2-7	CSAGGAATYEQYF	TGCAGTGCCGGGGGGGCGGCAACCTACGAGCAGTACTTC
-	-	TRBV5-1	TRBJ2-2	CASSLDGAGGELFF	TGCGCCAGCAGCTTAGACGGGGCCGGCGGGGAGCTGTTTTTT
TRBD2	many	TRBV15	TRBJ2-5	CATSNQRGAVETQYF	TGTGCCACCAGCAACCAGCGGGGGGCAGTGGAGACCCAGTACTTC
-	many	TRBV12-5	TRBJ1-1	CASGLDLSTGKAFF	TGTGCTAGTGGTTTGGACCTCTCTACAGGAAAAGCTTTCTTT
TRBD1	many	TRBV13	TRBJ2-5	CASSPPSGQGGETQYF	TGTGCCAGCAGCCCCCCCTCGGGACAGGGGGGGGAGACCCAGTACTTC
TRBD2	once	TRBV12-3/TRBV12-4	TRBJ2-2	CASSLRAGGTTGELFF	TGTGCCAGCAGTTTAAGGGCGGGGGGAACCACCGGGGAGCTGTTTTTT
TRBD1	-	TRBV6-2/TRBV6-3	TRBJ1-5	CASGFRDRGPNQPQHF	TGTGCCAGCGGCTTTCGGGACAGGGGACCCAATCAGCCCCAGCATTTT
-	-	TRBV5-5	TRBJ1-1	CASSSPLGSEAFF	TGTGCCAGCAGCTCGCCCTTGGGCTCTGAAGCTTTCTTT
TRBD1	many	TRBV6-1	TRBJ2-5	CASSATGQGETQYF	TGTGCCAGCAGTGCGACGGGACAGGGGGAGACCCAGTACTTC
TRBD1	many	TRBV12-3/TRBV12-4	TRBJ1-5	CASSLTGRQPQHF	TGTGCCAGCAGTTTGACAGGGAGACAGCCCCAGCATTTT
TRBD1	many	TRBV12-3/TRBV12-4	TRBJ1-5	CASSIDGTGGQPQHF	TGTGCCAGCAGTATCGACGGGACAGGCGGCCAGCCCCAGCATTTT
-	-	TRBV18	TRBJ1-5	CASSPSGGRTYQPQHF	TGTGCCAGCTCACCATCGGGCGGCAGGACCTATCAGCCCCAGCATTTT
-	many	TRBV27	TRBJ1-5	CASSLSRPSDSNQPQHF	TGTGCCAGCAGTCTCTCCCGCCCCAGCGATAGCAATCAGCCCCAGCATTTT
-	-	TRBV19	TRBJ2-7	CASSIRGTWDEQYF	TGTGCCAGTAGTATTAGGGGGACCTGGGACGAGCAGTACTTC
-	many	TRBV2	TRBJ1-1	CASREFGLLWDTEAFF	TGTGCCAGCCGGGAGTTTGGTCTTCTGTGGGACACTGAAGCTTTCTTT
-	many	TRBV28	TRBJ2-5	CASSFEGSETQYF	TGTGCCAGCAGTTTCGAGGGCTCGGAGACCCAGTACTTC
-	many	TRBV28	TRBJ1-2	CASRTAGTSYGYTF	TGTGCCAGCAGGACAGCCGGAACTAGCTATGGCTACACCTTC
-	few	TRBV10-3	TRBJ1-5	CAISESTDQPQHF	TGTGCCATCAGTGAGTCGACGGATCAGCCCCAGCATTTT
TRBD1	-	TRBV10-2	TRBJ1-5	CASSGDSRNQPQHF	TGCGCCAGCAGTGGGGACAGCCGGAATCAGCCCCAGCATTTT
-	few	TRBV30	TRBJ1-5	CAWSRGFGNQPQHF	TGTGCCTGGAGTAGGGGGTTCGGCAATCAGCCCCAGCATTTT
-	-	TRBV12-3/TRBV12-4	TRBJ1-2	CASSRRSLGYTF	TGTGCCAGCAGTCGACGTTCCTTGGGCTACACCTTC
-	many	TRBV12-3/TRBV12-4	TRBJ2-5	CASSLAVEETQYF	TGTGCCAGCAGTTTAGCGGTCGAAGAGACCCAGTACTTC
-	-	TRBV9	TRBJ1-5	CASSVSPINQPQHF	TGTGCCAGCAGCGTAAGCCCAATTAATCAGCCCCAGCATTTT
-	once	TRBV12-3/TRBV12-4	TRBJ1-1	CASSLSGLGNTEAFF	TGTGCCAGCAGTTTGAGCGGATTAGGGAACACTGAAGCTTTCTTT
TRBD1	-	TRBV12-3/TRBV12-4	TRBJ2-7	CASSPTGGVHEQYF	TGTGCCAGCAGTCCTACAGGGGGCGTACACGAGCAGTACTTC
-	many	TRBV12-3/TRBV12-4	TRBJ2-7	CASTRDQERYF	TGTGCCAGCACCCGCGACCAGGAGCGGTACTTC
-	-	TRBV11-2	TRBJ1-5	CASSLGPGVNQPQHF	TGTGCCAGCAGCTTAGGACCGGGGGTCAATCAGCCCCAGCATTTT
-	many	TRBV20-1	TRBJ1-3	CSGDSGNTIYF	TGCAGTGGGGACTCTGGAAACACCATATATTTT
-	few	TRBV28	TRBJ2-7	CASSLDSISTASYEQYF	TGTGCCAGCAGTTTGGATTCTATTTCGACAGCGAGCTACGAGCAGTACTTC
TRBD1	many	TRBV20-1	TRBJ1-1	CSARESRGITEAFF	TGCAGTGCTAGAGAATCCAGGGGGATCACTGAAGCTTTCTTT
TRBD1	many	TRBV14	TRBJ1-2	CASARQGNYGYTF	TGTGCCAGCGCCCGACAGGGTAACTATGGCTACACCTTC
TRBD2	-	TRBV20-1	TRBJ2-5	CSARETLAGYQETQYF	TGCAGTGCTAGAGAGACGCTAGCGGGATACCAAGAGACCCAGTACTTC
TRBD1	many	TRBV28	TRBJ1-2	CASRPDRGRLYPHGYTF	TGTGCCAGCAGACCGGACAGGGGGCGATTATATCCTCATGGCTACACCTTC
-	many	TRBV2	TRBJ2-7	CASSVNRGAGEQYF	TGTGCCAGCAGTGTTAACAGGGGAGCGGGGGAGCAGTACTTC
TRBD1	few	TRBV5-1	TRBJ1-1	CASSLGTGAVNTEAFF	TGCGCCAGCAGCTTGGGGACAGGCGCGGTAAACACTGAAGCTTTCTTT
-	-	TRBV24-1	TRBJ2-5	CATSFGGQETQYF	TGTGCCACCAGCTTCGGGGGCCAAGAGACCCAGTACTTC
TRBD1	few	TRBV28	TRBJ2-4	CASSLGTGLTYIQYF	TGTGCCAGCAGTTTAGGGACAGGGCTTACCTACATTCAGTACTTC
TRBD1	-	TRBV30	TRBJ1-1	CAWSVGQANTEAFF	TGTGCCTGGAGTGTAGGACAGGCGAACACTGAAGCTTTCTTT
TRBD1	-	TRBV20-1	TRBJ2-2	CSANRDSFTGELFF	TGCAGTGCTAACCGGGACAGCTTTACCGGGGAGCTGTTTTTT
-	many	TRBV12-3/TRBV12-4	TRBJ1-6	CASSIVTGPNSPLHF	TGTGCCAGCAGCATCGTCACAGGGCCTAATTCACCCCTCCACTTT